This paragraph reports one T cell receptor beta chain. This sample was taken from a study of blood T cell repertoires in COVID-19. Whole-study context: Some COVID-19 samples were acute and others convalescent; all came from the United States, Italy and Spain.

Generated by immunoSEQ multiplex PCR, the TCRdb table keeps only in-frame clones and is missing some. The sample holds approximately 460,000 clones, 75% to 90% seen once. Seattle researchers signed up patients amid active infection and tracked them longitudinally. V was clipped by 5 bases and J by 0 bases; unmatched bases: 4. CDR1 is SGHNT and CDR2 is YYREEE in the germline V gene (reference sequence). The CDR3 contains 15 residues. The sample consisted of peripheral blood. The source of this sequence is a man younger than 35 with COVID-19, enrolled during active disease. The gene calls are TRBV5-4 and TRBJ2-3, with 9 bases aligning to TRBD2. CDR3 residues: CASSPAGGSTDTQYF. The CDR3 DNA follows: TGTGCCAGCAGTCCAGCGGGGGGAAGCACAGATACGCAGTATTTT.